This entry features one T cell receptor beta chain sequence. A read error may produce the germline difference seen at one junction end. CDR3 length: 13 amino acids. The V gene's germline CDR1 is GTSNPN and CDR2 SVGIG (reference sequence). This entry comes from a study of blood T cell repertoires in COVID-19. In the original workflow: From reference gene primer amplification, estimates of nucleated cell counts were derived. Measured with immunoSEQ multiplex PCR; TCRdb has only the in-frame clones, and not every one. That table supplies the V and J calls and clone size; D and trimming were determined from the DNA. The sample holds about 38,000 clones, about nine tenths seen once.

The chain couples TRBV30 to TRBJ2-1, with a tentative D call TRBD2 (5 bases). Specimen: peripheral blood. The receptor was isolated from a human donor in a cohort sampled during active COVID-19. CDR3 in DNA: TGTGCCTGGAGTAGCGGCAACCCGCCTGAGGAGTTCTTC. This gives the protein CAWSSGNPPEEFF.